This T cell receptor beta chain is drawn from a study of blood T cell repertoires in COVID-19. The overall study: Samples of COVID-19 (acute and convalescent) were obtained from the United States, Italy and Spain.

Only in-frame clones appear in the TCRdb table, and some are missing; sequencing was by immunoSEQ multiplex PCR. This sample has 200,000 to 250,000 clones; about 87% occur once, and the top ten carry around 2.7%. All recovered Cohort 3 donors got two negative PCRs, got clearance, or saw symptom resolution. The CDR3 has 14 residues. The V end was cut by 4 bases, the J end by 2 bases, with 11 bases between. The germline V gene has CDR1 MGHRA and CDR2 YSYEKL. This receptor was taken from a young woman who had recovered from COVID-19. The source material was PBMCs or T cells enriched from blood (not recorded which). The genes are TRBV4-1 and TRBJ2-5; D not certain. In DNA, the CDR3 is TGCGCCAGCAGCCTCCATCAGGCACAAGAGACCCAGTACTTC. Translating it yields CASSLHQAQETQYF.